The TCR beta chain described here comes from a study of T cell responses to AZD1222 COVID-19 vaccine. Whole-study context: Second-dose groups at about 4 or about 12 weeks were pooled. Regarding the study as a whole: Clonal diversity may have been underestimated in mostly white British donors. The repertoires were collected only after the peak T cell response.

V gave up 3 bases and J gave up 5 bases; unmatched junction bases: 9. The CDR3 runs to 17 residues. Germline CDR1 MGHRA, CDR2 YSYEKL. Remarks on this clone: The antigen is not known.

Assay used: immunoSEQ multiplex PCR; TCRdb lists only in-frame clones, some missing. The sample contains about 79,000 clones, 70% to 90% of which appear only once. This sample comprised peripheral blood, obtained on day 0 of AZD1222 vaccination. The J gene is TRBJ2-3, the V gene TRBV4-1; TRBD2 agrees at 12 bases. The clonotype was recovered from an adult in good health. The CDR3 protein is CASSHTASGGAVDTQYF. The CDR3 nucleotides read TGCGCCAGCAGCCACACCGCTAGCGGGGGGGCCGTAGATACGCAGTATTTT.